A selection of T cell receptor beta chains follows, all from one sample in a study of cytomegalovirus exposure and HLA in healthy donors. Profiling relied on immunoSEQ multiplex PCR, and the TCRdb table lists in-frame clones only, not all of them. Of 150,000 to 170,000 clones in the sample, over 75% are singletons; the top ten hold 5.5% to 6.5%. What was sequenced was PBMCs. The receptors were gathered from a woman in her thirties or forties in good health and CMV-seropositive. Both conserved end residues are part of each CDR3. A D gene is named only where the DNA matches it firmly. Not all rows give a size; the values are once, few, many and, for expanded clones, a class.

>TRBV6-1|NA|TRBJ1-1|TRBD1
CASRGQVTEAFF
TGTGCCAGCAGGGGACAGGTCACTGAAGCTTTCTTT
>TRBV19|once|TRBJ2-5|TRBD1
CASSTGTGVRETQYF
TGTGCCAGTAGTACAGGGACAGGGGTGCGGGAGACCCAGTACTTC
>TRBV28|once|TRBJ1-5|TRBD1
CASSPGTGVRQPQHF
TGTGCCAGCAGCCCCGGGACAGGGGTACGTCAGCCCCAGCATTTT
>TRBV28|NA|TRBJ1-2|NA
CASSFRGLGGYTF
TGTGCCAGCAGTTTCAGGGGTTTGGGTGGCTACACCTTC
>TRBV27|few|TRBJ1-1|TRBD1
CASSYGQGAIAFF
TGTGCCAGCAGTTACGGACAGGGGGCGATCGCTTTCTTT
>TRBV10-3|NA|TRBJ2-7|TRBD2
CAISELAGASEQYF
TGTGCCATCAGTGAGTTAGCGGGAGCGTCAGAGCAGTACTTC
>TRBV29-1|NA|TRBJ2-1|TRBD1
CSAEKGAGIYNEQFF
TGCAGCGCAGAGAAGGGGGCAGGGATCTACAATGAGCAGTTCTTC
>TRBV28|NA|TRBJ2-7|TRBD2
CASSLGGRASSEQYF
TGTGCCAGCAGTTTAGGCGGGAGGGCTTCGTCCGAGCAGTACTTC
>TRBV19|NA|TRBJ2-4|NA
CASRDSEDPFVKNIQYF
TGTGCCAGTAGGGACAGTGAAGACCCGTTCGTCAAAAACATTCAGTACTTC
>TRBV5-6|few|TRBJ2-4|NA
CASSLYAGAKNIQYF
TGTGCCAGCAGCTTGTACGCAGGAGCCAAAAACATTCAGTACTTC
>TRBV7-2|NA|TRBJ1-5|TRBD1
CASSRETGAPLSNQPQHF
TGTGCCAGCAGCCGAGAGACAGGGGCTCCTCTGAGCAATCAGCCCCAGCATTTT
>TRBV27|NA|TRBJ2-1|TRBD2
CASREGTSGSNEQFF
TGTGCCAGCAGGGAAGGGACTAGCGGGAGTAATGAGCAGTTCTTC
>TRBV10-1|once|TRBJ1-2|NA
CASSESGSYGYTF
TGCGCCAGCAGTGAGTCTGGCAGCTATGGCTACACCTTC
>TRBV5-1|NA|TRBJ2-1|TRBD2
CASALAAGGHNEQFF
TGCGCCAGCGCACTCGCAGCGGGAGGCCACAATGAGCAGTTCTTC
>TRBV5-6|NA|TRBJ2-7|TRBD2
CASSLGGRDEQYF
TGTGCCAGCAGCTTGGGCGGGAGAGACGAGCAGTACTTC
>TRBV28|once|TRBJ2-3|TRBD2
CASSLGGRALDTQYF
TGTGCCAGCAGTTTAGGCGGGAGGGCCTTAGATACGCAGTATTTT
>TRBV19|NA|TRBJ1-1|TRBD1
CASSVRDRGTAFF
TGTGCCAGTAGTGTCCGGGACAGGGGGACAGCTTTCTTT
>TRBV7-3|NA|TRBJ1-1|NA
CASSLSRDSTEAFF
TGTGCCAGCAGCTTAAGTAGGGACTCGACTGAAGCTTTCTTT
>TRBV30|NA|TRBJ1-4|NA
CAWSLTARGGEKLFF
TGTGCCTGGAGCTTAACGGCCAGGGGAGGGGAAAAACTGTTTTTT
>TRBV9|NA|TRBJ1-3|NA
CASSVGEGYSGNTIYF
TGTGCCAGCAGCGTAGGAGAGGGCTACTCTGGAAACACCATATATTTT
>TRBV10-1|NA|TRBJ2-7|NA
CATRGGWLAENYEQYF
TGCGCCACACGGGGTGGATGGCTAGCAGAAAACTACGAGCAGTACTTC
>TRBV5-1|NA|TRBJ2-5|NA
CASSLAPPSKTQYF
TGCGCCAGCAGCTTGGCGCCCCCTAGCAAGACCCAGTACTTC
>TRBV6-1|few|TRBJ2-7|NA
CASSEAQGTVYEQYF
TGTGCCAGCAGTGAAGCCCAGGGTACGGTCTACGAGCAGTACTTC
>TRBV6-5|NA|TRBJ2-3|NA
CASSSGSTDTQYF
TGTGCCAGCAGTTCCGGGTCCACAGATACGCAGTATTTT
>TRBV5-1|NA|TRBJ2-1|TRBD2
CASTLTSGSVEQFF
TGCGCCAGCACCTTGACTAGCGGGAGTGTTGAGCAGTTCTTC
>TRBV19|NA|TRBJ1-4|TRBD1
CASSIDRTADRGEKLFF
TGTGCCAGTAGTATCGATAGAACTGCGGACAGGGGCGAAAAACTGTTTTTT
>TRBV6-6|few|TRBJ1-1|NA
CASSYPKQGFGTEAFF
TGTGCCAGCAGTTACCCTAAACAGGGATTTGGCACTGAAGCTTTCTTT
>TRBV27|NA|TRBJ1-2|NA
CASSTDRAYGYTF
TGTGCCAGCAGTACGGACAGAGCCTATGGCTACACCTTC
>TRBV5-1|NA|TRBJ2-2|TRBD1
CASSFPGQGTGELFF
TGCGCCAGCAGCTTCCCGGGACAGGGAACCGGGGAACTGTTTTTT
>TRBV18|NA|TRBJ2-7|NA
CASSRTTGRHEQYF
TGTGCCAGCTCACGGACGACAGGGAGGCACGAGCAGTACTTC
>TRBV27|few|TRBJ1-1|NA
CASSSSPGSNTEAFF
TGTGCCAGCAGTTCTTCCCCTGGGAGTAACACTGAAGCTTTCTTT
>TRBV27|NA|TRBJ2-7|TRBD2
CASSLRTSGTREQYF
TGTGCCAGCAGCCTTCGGACTAGCGGGACCCGCGAGCAGTACTTC
>TRBV19|NA|TRBJ2-5|TRBD2
CASSIGGPGLARQETQYF
TGTGCCAGTAGTATAGGGGGTCCGGGACTAGCGAGACAAGAGACCCAGTACTTC
>TRBV5-1|NA|TRBJ2-1|TRBD2
CASSLESSGGPYNEQFF
TGCGCCAGCAGCTTGGAATCGTCGGGAGGGCCATACAATGAGCAGTTCTTC
>TRBV27|NA|TRBJ2-7|TRBD2
CASSLGYPGTSGSEFWYEQYF
TGTGCCAGCAGTTTGGGCTACCCCGGGACTAGCGGGAGTGAGTTCTGGTACGAGCAGTACTTC
>TRBV6-5|NA|TRBJ1-4|NA
CASSQTATNEKLFF
TGTGCCAGCAGTCAGACAGCAACTAATGAAAAACTGTTTTTT
>TRBV6-1|NA|TRBJ1-2|NA
CASSRRTDNYGYTF
TGTGCCAGCAGCCGTAGGACAGACAACTATGGCTACACCTTC
>TRBV14|NA|TRBJ2-5|NA
CASSQEGRPRETQYF
TGTGCCAGCAGCCAAGAGGGGAGGCCAAGGGAGACCCAGTACTTC
>TRBV19|NA|TRBJ2-2|NA
CASSSAGYELFF
TGTGCCAGTAGCAGCGCGGGATACGAGCTGTTTTTT
>TRBV21-1|NA|TRBJ1-5|NA
CASSKTGNNQPQHF
TGTGCCAGCAGCAAGACAGGGAACAATCAGCCCCAGCATTTT
>TRBV5-1|NA|TRBJ2-3|NA
CASSYYGSTDTQYF
TGCGCCAGCAGCTACTACGGGAGCACAGATACGCAGTATTTT
>TRBV7-2|NA|TRBJ1-3|TRBD1
CASQYPVPGGFSGNTIYF
TGTGCCAGTCAATACCCTGTGCCAGGGGGCTTCTCTGGAAACACCATATATTTT
>TRBV5-1|NA|TRBJ1-1|NA
CASSQTGRGTEAFF
TGCGCCAGCAGCCAGACAGGCCGAGGAACTGAAGCTTTCTTT
>TRBV29-1|medium-sized|TRBJ2-1|TRBD1
CSVWTGYNEQFF
TGCAGCGTCTGGACAGGGTACAATGAGCAGTTCTTC
>TRBV5-4|NA|TRBJ2-3|NA
CASSFSTGRQDTQYF
TGTGCCAGCAGCTTCTCGACAGGGAGGCAAGATACGCAGTATTTT
>TRBV27|NA|TRBJ1-4|NA
CASTTFRTGEKLFF
TGTGCCAGCACCACTTTCCGGACTGGTGAAAAACTGTTTTTT
>TRBV28|NA|TRBJ2-7|TRBD1
CASSFGQGSYEQYF
TGTGCCAGCAGTTTTGGACAGGGGTCCTACGAGCAGTACTTC
>TRBV9|NA|TRBJ1-6|NA
CASSVTGDSPLHF
TGTGCCAGCAGCGTAACGGGGGATTCACCCCTCCACTTT
>TRBV7-9|NA|TRBJ2-3|TRBD2
CASSLPSGEGTDTQYF
TGTGCCAGCAGCTTACCTAGCGGGGAGGGCACAGATACGCAGTATTTT
>TRBV18|many|TRBJ2-5|NA
CASSAAEETQYF
TGTGCCAGCTCAGCGGCCGAAGAGACCCAGTACTTC
>TRBV28|NA|TRBJ1-5|TRBD1
CASSSHGTGAQPQHF
TGTGCCAGCAGTTCCCATGGGACAGGGGCTCAGCCCCAGCATTTT
>TRBV7-3|NA|TRBJ2-1|NA
CASSLFAGGASSYNEQFF
TGTGCCAGCAGCTTATTTGCCGGCGGGGCTAGCTCCTACAATGAGCAGTTCTTC
>TRBV7-9|NA|TRBJ1-5|NA
CASSWDNSNQPQHF
TGTGCCAGCAGCTGGGACAATAGCAATCAGCCCCAGCATTTT
>TRBV27|once|TRBJ2-7|TRBD2
CASKLAGLSYEQYF
TGTGCCAGCAAACTAGCGGGATTATCCTACGAGCAGTACTTC
>TRBV4-2|NA|TRBJ2-6|NA
CASSQGGPLSSGANVLTF
TGTGCCAGCAGCCAAGGGGGCCCCCTCTCCTCTGGGGCCAACGTCCTGACTTTC
>TRBV7-2|once|TRBJ2-7|TRBD2
CASSPPGLAGGREQYF
TGTGCCAGCAGCCCCCCGGGACTAGCGGGAGGGAGAGAGCAGTACTTC